The rows below give T cell receptor beta chains drawn from one sample of a study of cytomegalovirus exposure and HLA in healthy donors. Method: immunoSEQ multiplex PCR; TCRdb's copy keeps in-frame clones and lacks some. The sample lists some 150,000 clones; 82% were seen once. Sequencing used PBMCs. The receptor source for this set is a woman aged 50 to 60 in good health and CMV-seropositive. Each CDR3 is given with its conserved first and last residue. Fields, in order: clone size, V gene, D gene, J gene, CDR3 protein, CDR3 DNA. A D gene is named only where the DNA matches it firmly. A row's size may be missing; if present it is once, few, many or a size class.

clone_size: .
v_call: TRBV7-9
d_call: .
j_call: TRBJ1-2
cdr3_aa: CASSLVGGDYGYTF
cdr3_nt: TGTGCCAGCAGCTTAGTGGGGGGAGACTATGGCTACACCTTC

clone_size: .
v_call: TRBV28
d_call: TRBD1
j_call: TRBJ1-2
cdr3_aa: CASSPGTGLYGYTF
cdr3_nt: TGTGCCAGCAGCCCCGGGACAGGGCTCTATGGCTACACCTTC

clone_size: .
v_call: TRBV4-3
d_call: TRBD1
j_call: TRBJ2-1
cdr3_aa: CASSQQTGTPPFF
cdr3_nt: TGCGCCAGCAGCCAACAGACAGGGACCCCACCGTTCTTC

clone_size: .
v_call: TRBV18
d_call: .
j_call: TRBJ1-6
cdr3_aa: CASSPVRNSPLHF
cdr3_nt: TGTGCCAGCTCACCAGTGAGAAATTCACCCCTCCACTTT

clone_size: .
v_call: TRBV7-8
d_call: .
j_call: TRBJ2-3
cdr3_aa: CASSSGADTQYF
cdr3_nt: TGTGCCAGCAGCTCAGGCGCAGATACGCAGTATTTT

clone_size: .
v_call: TRBV18
d_call: TRBD2
j_call: TRBJ2-7
cdr3_aa: CASSPFSGGSSYEQYF
cdr3_nt: TGTGCCAGCTCACCATTTTCGGGGGGGAGCTCCTACGAGCAGTACTTC

clone_size: .
v_call: TRBV5-1
d_call: TRBD1
j_call: TRBJ1-5
cdr3_aa: CASSLTGDSNQPQHF
cdr3_nt: TGCGCCAGCAGCCTGACAGGGGATTCAAATCAGCCCCAGCATTTT

clone_size: few
v_call: TRBV21-1
d_call: .
j_call: TRBJ1-1
cdr3_aa: CASSTPGTVIMNTEAFF
cdr3_nt: TGTGCCAGCAGCACCCCCGGGACAGTTATCATGAACACTGAAGCTTTCTTT

clone_size: .
v_call: TRBV13
d_call: .
j_call: TRBJ2-2
cdr3_aa: CASSLVTGELFF
cdr3_nt: TGTGCCAGCAGCTTAGTAACCGGGGAGCTGTTTTTT

clone_size: .
v_call: TRBV7-2
d_call: TRBD1
j_call: TRBJ2-6
cdr3_aa: CASSKQGHSGANVLTF
cdr3_nt: TGTGCCAGCAGCAAACAGGGGCACTCTGGGGCCAACGTCCTGACTTTC

clone_size: .
v_call: TRBV7-7
d_call: TRBD1
j_call: TRBJ2-1
cdr3_aa: CASSLGPGQGMAEQFF
cdr3_nt: TGTGCTAGCAGCTTAGGCCCGGGACAGGGGATGGCTGAGCAGTTCTTC

clone_size: .
v_call: TRBV4-1
d_call: .
j_call: TRBJ2-3
cdr3_aa: CASSQDSGPSTDTQYF
cdr3_nt: TGCGCCAGCAGCCAAGATTCGGGTCCTAGCACAGATACGCAGTATTTT

clone_size: .
v_call: TRBV2
d_call: .
j_call: TRBJ1-4
cdr3_aa: CASSREGTRGEKLFF
cdr3_nt: TGTGCCAGCAGTCGGGAGGGGACCCGAGGCGAAAAACTGTTTTTT

clone_size: few
v_call: TRBV10-1
d_call: TRBD1
j_call: TRBJ1-1
cdr3_aa: CASSGTGGSTEAFF
cdr3_nt: TGCGCCAGCAGTGGGACAGGGGGGAGCACTGAAGCTTTCTTT

clone_size: .
v_call: TRBV29-1
d_call: .
j_call: TRBJ1-1
cdr3_aa: CSVHRFGEAFF
cdr3_nt: TGCAGCGTTCACAGGTTTGGTGAAGCTTTCTTT

clone_size: .
v_call: TRBV11-2
d_call: .
j_call: TRBJ2-2
cdr3_aa: CASSPGQYNGELFF
cdr3_nt: TGTGCCAGCAGCCCCGGACAGTACAACGGGGAGCTGTTTTTT

clone_size: .
v_call: TRBV19
d_call: TRBD1
j_call: TRBJ1-6
cdr3_aa: CASSPQGGQGLNSPLHF
cdr3_nt: TGTGCCAGTAGTCCACAAGGGGGACAGGGCTTAAATTCACCCCTCCACTTT

clone_size: .
v_call: TRBV7-9
d_call: TRBD1
j_call: TRBJ1-1
cdr3_aa: CASSAGGIGTEAFF
cdr3_nt: TGTGCCAGCAGCGCAGGGGGCATTGGTACTGAAGCTTTCTTT

clone_size: .
v_call: TRBV6-5
d_call: TRBD1
j_call: TRBJ1-1
cdr3_aa: CASSYKAGGVNTEAFF
cdr3_nt: TGTGCCAGCAGTTACAAGGCAGGGGGTGTGAACACTGAAGCTTTCTTT

clone_size: few
v_call: TRBV7-6
d_call: TRBD2
j_call: TRBJ2-3
cdr3_aa: CASSLGLAGGPINTQYF
cdr3_nt: TGTGCCAGCAGCTTAGGGCTGGCGGGGGGGCCGATCAATACGCAGTATTTT

clone_size: .
v_call: TRBV13
d_call: TRBD1
j_call: TRBJ2-7
cdr3_aa: CASTRQGSSYEQYF
cdr3_nt: TGTGCCAGCACACGACAGGGAAGCTCCTACGAGCAGTACTTC

clone_size: .
v_call: TRBV6-5
d_call: .
j_call: TRBJ1-2
cdr3_aa: CASSPLDRTDYGYTF
cdr3_nt: TGTGCCAGCAGTCCCCTCGACAGGACTGACTATGGCTACACCTTC

clone_size: .
v_call: TRBV19
d_call: .
j_call: TRBJ1-2
cdr3_aa: CASSIQGNYGYTF
cdr3_nt: TGTGCCAGTAGTATACAGGGGAACTATGGCTACACCTTC

clone_size: .
v_call: TRBV19
d_call: TRBD1
j_call: TRBJ1-2
cdr3_aa: CASSTKGQGARGYTF
cdr3_nt: TGTGCCAGTAGTACCAAGGGACAGGGGGCGCGAGGCTACACCTTC

clone_size: .
v_call: TRBV5-4
d_call: TRBD2
j_call: TRBJ2-7
cdr3_aa: CASSLGLAGAQSSYEQYF
cdr3_nt: TGTGCCAGCAGCTTGGGACTAGCGGGGGCCCAGAGCTCCTACGAGCAGTACTTC

clone_size: .
v_call: TRBV18
d_call: .
j_call: TRBJ2-5
cdr3_aa: CASSRAGAGGETQYF
cdr3_nt: TGTGCCAGCTCACGGGCAGGTGCGGGCGGCGAGACCCAGTACTTC

clone_size: .
v_call: TRBV7-8
d_call: .
j_call: TRBJ2-7
cdr3_aa: CASSSQGRYYEQYF
cdr3_nt: TGTGCCAGCAGCTCACAGGGTCGCTACTACGAGCAGTACTTC

clone_size: once
v_call: TRBV2
d_call: TRBD1
j_call: TRBJ2-6
cdr3_aa: CASSERGRTGKGANVLTF
cdr3_nt: TGTGCCAGCAGTGAAAGAGGCAGGACAGGGAAGGGGGCCAACGTCCTGACTTTC

clone_size: .
v_call: TRBV10-2
d_call: .
j_call: TRBJ2-7
cdr3_aa: CASSERQVNSYEQYF
cdr3_nt: TGCGCCAGCAGTGAGCGCCAGGTTAACTCCTACGAGCAGTACTTC

clone_size: .
v_call: TRBV5-4
d_call: TRBD1
j_call: TRBJ1-4
cdr3_aa: CASSLWGTGDEKLFF
cdr3_nt: TGTGCCAGCAGCTTGTGGGGGACAGGGGATGAAAAACTGTTTTTT

clone_size: few
v_call: TRBV7-9
d_call: .
j_call: TRBJ1-4
cdr3_aa: CASSRPLNTGTNEKLFF
cdr3_nt: TGTGCCAGCAGCCGACCCCTAAACACGGGAACTAATGAAAAACTGTTTTTT

clone_size: .
v_call: TRBV4-3
d_call: .
j_call: TRBJ1-4
cdr3_aa: CASSLRANEKLFF
cdr3_nt: TGCGCCAGCAGCCTCCGGGCTAATGAAAAACTGTTTTTT

clone_size: .
v_call: TRBV7-9
d_call: .
j_call: TRBJ1-4
cdr3_aa: CASSPAGLSIGKLFF
cdr3_nt: TGTGCCAGCAGCCCCGCGGGACTTTCAATTGGGAAACTGTTTTTT

clone_size: .
v_call: TRBV30
d_call: .
j_call: TRBJ2-6
cdr3_aa: CAWSVLRTGANVLTF
cdr3_nt: TGTGCCTGGAGTGTACTGAGGACTGGGGCCAACGTCCTGACTTTC

clone_size: .
v_call: TRBV4-1
d_call: TRBD1
j_call: TRBJ1-1
cdr3_aa: CASSQVPGTGPKSTEAFF
cdr3_nt: TGCGCCAGCAGCCAAGTCCCCGGGACAGGGCCGAAGAGCACTGAAGCTTTCTTT

clone_size: .
v_call: TRBV5-1
d_call: TRBD1
j_call: TRBJ1-1
cdr3_aa: CASSPGTASEAFF
cdr3_nt: TGCGCCAGCAGCCCCGGGACAGCTAGTGAAGCTTTCTTT

clone_size: .
v_call: TRBV6-6
d_call: .
j_call: TRBJ1-2
cdr3_aa: CASSYPGAEGYTF
cdr3_nt: TGTGCCAGCAGTTACCCAGGGGCTGAAGGCTACACCTTC

clone_size: .
v_call: TRBV4-2
d_call: TRBD2
j_call: TRBJ2-2
cdr3_aa: CASSQEALMGLAGGPRELFF
cdr3_nt: TGTGCCAGCAGCCAAGAAGCCCTAATGGGACTAGCGGGGGGGCCCCGGGAGCTGTTTTTT

clone_size: .
v_call: TRBV5-4
d_call: .
j_call: TRBJ2-1
cdr3_aa: CASSLIQGTSSYNEQFF
cdr3_nt: TGTGCCAGCAGCTTAATTCAGGGCACCAGCTCCTACAATGAGCAGTTCTTC

clone_size: once
v_call: TRBV2
d_call: TRBD1
j_call: TRBJ1-5
cdr3_aa: CASSETGGRQPQHF
cdr3_nt: TGTGCCAGCAGTGAGACAGGGGGTAGGCAGCCCCAGCATTTT

clone_size: .
v_call: TRBV7-6
d_call: .
j_call: TRBJ2-7
cdr3_aa: CASSFRTTLYYEQYF
cdr3_nt: TGTGCCAGCAGCTTCCGGACAACTCTTTACTACGAGCAGTACTTC

clone_size: .
v_call: TRBV7-2
d_call: TRBD1
j_call: TRBJ1-6
cdr3_aa: CASSPGTGGSSPLHF
cdr3_nt: TGTGCCAGCAGCCCTGGGACAGGCGGGAGTTCACCCCTCCACTTT

clone_size: once
v_call: TRBV6-6
d_call: TRBD1
j_call: TRBJ2-5
cdr3_aa: CASQHRGPQETQYF
cdr3_nt: TGTGCCAGTCAACACAGGGGGCCCCAAGAGACCCAGTACTTC